This entry lists 24 T cell receptor gamma chains sequenced from one sample in a study of Vδ1+ human thymocytes. Study results and limitations: Thymic TRG and TRD repertoires appeared highly polyclonal.

Extracted RNA was reverse transcribed into cDNA. The CDR3 regions were amplified by multiplex PCR from V-gene primers to a constant-region primer. With CATT, TCRdb re-called clones from the multiplex PCR reads. There are tens of thousands of gamma-chain clones in the sample; over 20% occur only once, and about 2% lies in the top ten. No cognate antigen is known for these TCRs. Sequenced input: Vdelta1+ gamma-delta thymocytes from the thymus. Subset here: FACS-sorted CD3+ TCRalphabeta- TCRVdelta1+ TCRVdelta2- thymocytes. The receptors here all came from a girl under three years old who had congenital heart surgery.

There are many counts of this clone. Other DNA sequences in the sample encode the same CDR3. The chain employs TRGV9 and TRGJ1 or TRGJ2. The CDR3 loop spans 13 amino acids. CDR1 and CDR2 from the germline V gene are GITISATS and ISYDGTV (reference sequence). V shed 0 bases and J 5 bases; nucleotides not matched to a gene: 4. DNA for the CDR3: TGTGCCTTGTGGGAGGTGCACGATTATAAGAAACTCTTT. Its protein is CALWEVHDYKKLF.

This clone was seen more than once but under ten times. J is TRGJ1 or TRGJ2 and V is TRGV9. The junction had 9 bases not matched to a gene; V was cut back by 3 bases and J by 4 bases. Germline values: CDR1 GITISATS, CDR2 ISYDGTV (reference sequence). This CDR3 spans 14 amino acids. The CDR3 DNA reads TGTGCCTTGTGGGAGTGTGACAGGTATTATAAGAAACTCTTT. Translated: CALWECDRYYKKLF.

The table lists this clone with a few counts. Since a much larger clone is just one base distant, this may be a read error. The same CDR3 is also encoded by other DNA sequences in this sample. This chain uses TRGV4 with TRGJ1 or TRGJ2. There are 13 residues in the CDR3. V gave up 0 bases and J gave up 5 bases; unmatched junction bases: 4. The germline V gene has CDR1 EGSTGY and CDR2 YDSYTSSV. The CDR3 here is CATWDGPNYKKLF. The DNA for the CDR3 is TGTGCCACCTGGGATGGGCCTAATTATAAGAAACTCTTT.

This clone was counted only a few times. This could be a read error, since a much larger clone is one nucleotide away. Additional DNA sequences in this sample encode the identical CDR3. V usage is TRGV9 and J usage is TRGJ1 or TRGJ2. Germline V gives CDR1 GITISATS, CDR2 ISYDGTV (reference sequence). V gave up 2 bases and J gave up 4 bases; unmatched junction bases: 5. The CDR3 covers 13 residues. The CDR3 bases are TGTGCCTTGTGGGAGGCGAAATATTATAAGAAACTCTTT. Translated, it gives CALWEAKYYKKLF.

This clone was detected only once. The chain has TRGV4 and TRGJ1 or TRGJ2. The CDR3 length is 14 residues. V dropped 4 bases and J dropped 3; count of bases not matched to a gene: 9. The germline CDR1 and CDR2 sequences are EGSTGY and YDSYTSSV. The CDR3 coding sequence is TGTGCCACCTGGGACGGACTCTTTTATTATAAGAAACTCTTT. It is translated as CATWDGLFYYKKLF.

The V call is TRGV3, the J call TRGJP2. Germline assignment: CDR1 VTNTFY and CDR2 YDVSTARD (reference sequence). Trimming cost V 0 bases and J 5 bases; bases outside gene matches: 3. CDR3 size: 14 residues. The CDR3 DNA is TGTGCCACCTGGGACAGGGGGAGTGATTGGATCAAGACGTTT. Its translation is CATWDRGSDWIKTF.

A remark on this clone: Distinct nucleotide sequences in the sample also encode this CDR3. J is TRGJP2 and V is TRGV9. The CDR3 runs 13 residues. V was pared by 2 bases and J by 8 bases, with 5 bases of the junction left unmatched. The V gene's germline CDR1 is GITISATS and CDR2 ISYDGTV (reference sequence). The CDR3 spells CALWEDSDWIKTF. Here the CDR3 DNA reads TGTGCCTTGTGGGAGGACTCGGATTGGATCAAGACGTTT.

This chain joins TRGV3 and TRGJ1 or TRGJ2. Per the germline V gene, CDR1 is VTNTFY and CDR2 is YDVSTARD (reference sequence). This CDR3 comprises 14 residues. Trimming cost V 4 bases and J 3 bases; bases outside gene matches: 9. In DNA form, the CDR3 reads TGTGCCACCTGGGATAGTCGCCTTTATTATAAGAAACTCTTT. As protein: CATWDSRLYYKKLF.

As for this clone: This CDR3 is also generated by other DNA sequences in the sample. The chain has TRGV5 and TRGJ1 or TRGJ2. Per germline, CDR1 VINAFY and CDR2 YDVSNSKD. V lost 0 bases and J lost 3; bases outside the gene matches: 5. This CDR3 has 14 amino acids. The CDR3 bases are TGTGCCACCTGGGACAGGCCTGGTTATTATAAGAAACTCTTT. It is translated as CATWDRPGYYKKLF.

This clone was counted a few times. This chain links TRGV4 with TRGJ1 or TRGJ2. CDR3 length: 14 amino acids. J gave up 10 bases and V 1 base, and 13 bases lay outside the gene matches. CDR1 is EGSTGY, CDR2 YDSYTSSV, per germline. CDR3 in amino acids: CATWDGSGPAKKLF. The CDR3 bases are TGTGCCACCTGGGATGGATCGGGCCCCGCGAAGAAACTCTTT.

The chain recombines TRGV4 with TRGJ1 or TRGJ2. This CDR3 is built from 13 residues. With 3 bases clipped from V and 9 bases from J, the junction kept 11 bases outside the gene matches. CDR1 and CDR2 from the germline V gene are EGSTGY and YDSYTSSV. The CDR3 nucleotides read TGTGCCACCTGGGATCGGTTTCCTGGTAAGAAACTCTTT. As protein: CATWDRFPGKKLF.

The rearrangement uses TRGV2 and TRGJP2. The CDR3 spans 14 residues. The V gene end was trimmed by 4 bases and the J gene end by 2 bases; junction bases not matched to a gene: 4. CDR1 is EGSNGY, CDR2 YDSYNSKV, per germline. The CDR3 reads CATWELSSDWIKTF. The DNA for the CDR3 is TGTGCCACCTGGGAACTAAGTAGTGATTGGATCAAGACGTTT.

The rearrangement uses TRGV2 and TRGJ1 or TRGJ2. Germline CDR1 EGSNGY, CDR2 YDSYNSKV. The CDR3 is 9 residues long. With 8 bases clipped from V and 16 bases from J, the junction kept 11 bases outside the gene matches. The CDR3: CATSPRGLF. The CDR3 nucleotides read TGTGCCACCTCGCCGAGAGGTCTCTTT.

This clone was observed a few times. The chain links TRGV2 to TRGJP2. Germline values: CDR1 EGSNGY, CDR2 YDSYNSKV. J gave up 3 bases and V 5 bases, and 9 bases lay outside the gene matches. The CDR3 is 15 residues long. CDR3 sequence (DNA): TGTGCCACCTGGGCCCCACGGCGTAGTGATTGGATCAAGACGTTT. Protein product: CATWAPRRSDWIKTF.

This clone was counted a few times. The sample has other DNA sequences that encode this CDR3 too. The rearrangement links TRGV9 to TRGJ1 or TRGJ2. After removal of 1 base from V and 11 bases from J, the junction contained 5 bases not matched to a gene. The CDR3 has 11 residues. Germline lookup yields CDR1 GITISATS and CDR2 ISYDGTV (reference sequence). The CDR3 nucleotides read TGTGCCTTGTGGGAGGTCGTGGAGAAACTCTTT. As protein: CALWEVVEKLF.

This clone has a handful of counts. The chain uses TRGV2 and TRGJ1 or TRGJ2. CDR3 length equals 12 residues. The V gene's germline CDR1 is EGSNGY and CDR2 YDSYNSKV. The ends lost 3 bases at V and 5 bases at J; junction bases unmatched: 4. CDR3 sequence reads: CATWDLNYKKLF. CDR3 sequence (DNA): TGTGCCACCTGGGACCTGAATTATAAGAAACTCTTT.

This clone was seen a handful of times. This chain links TRGV3 with TRGJ1 or TRGJ2. The CDR3 extends over 14 amino acids. Germline lookup yields CDR1 VTNTFY and CDR2 YDVSTARD (reference sequence). Trimming cost V 0 bases and J 3 bases; bases outside gene matches: 5. The CDR3 region is CATWDRIGYYKKLF. The CDR3 DNA sequence: TGTGCCACCTGGGACAGGATCGGTTATTATAAGAAACTCTTT.

This clone was seen only once. The chain has TRGV8 and TRGJ1 or TRGJ2. Germline V gene data show CDR1 as VENAVY and CDR2 as YDSYNSRV. This CDR3 is 18 amino acids long. V dropped 0 bases and J dropped 1; count of bases not matched to a gene: 15. CDR3 protein: CATWDREVSDKNYYKKLF. CDR3 DNA: TGTGCCACCTGGGATAGGGAGGTCAGCGATAAAAATTATTATAAGAAACTCTTT.

This chain connects TRGV9 to TRGJ1 or TRGJ2. CDR3 length: 11 amino acids. Trimming cost V 3 bases and J 16 bases; bases outside gene matches: 12. The germline V gene encodes CDR1 GITISATS and CDR2 ISYDGTV (reference sequence). The CDR3 sequence is CALWELRGGLF. The CDR3 coding sequence is TGTGCCTTGTGGGAGCTGCGGGGTGGGCTCTTT.

This clone was seen more than once but under ten times. The chain carries TRGV9 and TRGJ1 or TRGJ2. CDR1 is GITISATS and CDR2 is ISYDGTV in the germline V gene (reference sequence). V was pared by 0 bases and J by 12 bases, with 20 bases of the junction left unmatched. The CDR3 is 16 amino acids. CDR3 nucleotides: TGTGCCTTGTGGGAGGTGAACGATATACAGACGGAAGGGAAACTCTTT. Translated, it gives CALWEVNDIQTEGKLF.

In its sample, this clone was seen a few times. This sample also contains other DNA sequences that code for the same CDR3. The gene calls are TRGV2 and TRGJ1 or TRGJ2. CDR1 and CDR2 (germline): EGSNGY, YDSYNSKV. The CDR3 is made up of 15 amino acids. The trim removed 0 bases at V and 0 bases at J, leaving 5 bases unmatched. The CDR3 reads CATWDGHSNYYKKLF. The CDR3 DNA sequence: TGTGCCACCTGGGACGGGCATTCGAATTATTATAAGAAACTCTTT.

The table lists this clone with a few counts. This clone may be a read error of a much larger clone one base away. The same CDR3 also results from other DNA sequences found in this sample. The chain employs TRGV3 and TRGJ1 or TRGJ2. The length of the CDR3 is 12 residues. Germline lookup yields CDR1 VTNTFY and CDR2 YDVSTARD (reference sequence). The J segment lost 6 bases and the V segment lost 1 base, leaving 3 bases of the junction unmatched. Here the CDR3 reads CATWDSLYKKLF. Here the CDR3 DNA reads TGTGCCACCTGGGACAGCCTTTATAAGAAACTCTTT.

This clone was recorded a few times. The chain has TRGV9 and TRGJP2. This CDR3 comprises 15 residues. J was trimmed by 3 bases and V by 11 bases; bases with no gene match: 15. Germline assignment: CDR1 GITISATS and CDR2 ISYDGTV (reference sequence). CDR3 protein: CASMVACGSDWIKTF. CDR3 nucleotide sequence: TGTGCCTCGATGGTGGCTTGTGGTAGTGATTGGATCAAGACGTTT.

A word on this clone: The same CDR3 arises from other DNA sequences in this sample as well. This sequence joins TRGV8 and TRGJ1 or TRGJ2. The J segment lost 1 base and the V segment lost 3 bases, leaving 3 bases of the junction unmatched. CDR1 and CDR2 (germline): VENAVY, YDSYNSRV. The CDR3 length is 13 residues. Written as DNA, the CDR3 is TGTGCCACCTGGGATCCCAATTATTATAAGAAACTCTTT. It codes for CATWDPNYYKKLF.